Listed below are T cell receptor beta chains from one sample, sequenced in a study of T cell responses to AZD1222 COVID-19 vaccine. Method: immunoSEQ multiplex PCR; TCRdb's copy keeps in-frame clones and lacks some. The sample has some 190,000 clones, about nine tenths seen once. The specimen was peripheral blood, collected 28 days after the second AZD1222 dose. These receptors originate from an adult who received the AZD1222 COVID-19 vaccine. Both conserved end residues are part of each CDR3. D genes are given only for firm matches. The size field is filled for only some rows; it gives once, few, many or a size class.

V,J,size,D,CDR3,DNA
TRBV27,TRBJ1-1,NA,NA,CASSSNTHGAEAFF,TGTGCCAGCAGTTCAAACACCCATGGGGCTGAAGCTTTCTTT
TRBV7-9,TRBJ2-1,NA,NA,CASSLAGQIYEQFF,TGTGCCAGCAGCTTAGCCGGACAGATCTATGAGCAGTTCTTC
TRBV6-1,TRBJ1-6,NA,TRBD1,CASSETWTGMNNSPLHF,TGTGCCAGCAGTGAAACATGGACAGGGATGAATAATTCACCCCTCCACTTT
TRBV27,TRBJ1-4,NA,TRBD1,CASRGQGNEKLFF,TGTGCCAGCAGGGGACAGGGTAACGAAAAACTGTTTTTT
TRBV9,TRBJ2-7,few,TRBD2,CASAGGLGSYEQYF,TGTGCCAGCGCGGGGGGACTAGGGTCCTACGAGCAGTACTTC
TRBV5-5,TRBJ1-1,NA,TRBD1,CASRAQGDTEAFF,TGTGCCAGCAGAGCCCAGGGGGACACTGAAGCTTTCTTT
TRBV7-2,TRBJ1-1,NA,NA,CASSPRGGRMNTEAFF,TGTGCCAGCAGCCCCCGCGGGGGGCGGATGAACACTGAAGCTTTCTTT
TRBV7-9,TRBJ1-1,NA,NA,CASINSWVSEAFF,TGTGCCAGCATCAATAGTTGGGTTTCCGAAGCTTTCTTT
TRBV5-1,TRBJ2-1,NA,NA,CASSLHFYNEQFF,TGCGCCAGCAGCTTACATTTCTACAATGAGCAGTTCTTC
TRBV7-6,TRBJ2-2,once,TRBD1,CASSLAQGDTGELFF,TGTGCCAGCAGCTTAGCGCAGGGGGATACCGGGGAGCTGTTTTTT
TRBV13,TRBJ2-4,NA,TRBD2,CASSYGLAGARIKNIQYF,TGTGCCAGCAGCTACGGACTAGCGGGGGCGCGGATCAAAAACATTCAGTACTTC
TRBV4-1,TRBJ2-7,NA,NA,CASSHPGRSLGEQYF,TGCGCCAGCAGCCATCCGGGACGGAGCCTAGGGGAGCAGTACTTC
TRBV30,TRBJ2-5,NA,NA,CAWSAGETQYF,TGTGCCTGGAGTGCAGGGGAGACCCAGTACTTC
TRBV29-1,TRBJ1-2,once,NA,CIPKGNCGGYTF,TGCATCCCCAAAGGGAACTGCGGAGGCTACACCTTC
TRBV12-3/TRBV12-4,TRBJ1-5,NA,NA,CASSFVVNQPQHF,TGTGCCAGCAGTTTTGTAGTAAATCAGCCCCAGCATTTT
TRBV7-2,TRBJ2-7,NA,NA,CASSSSSYEQYF,TGTGCCAGCAGCTCAAGCTCCTACGAGCAGTACTTC
TRBV7-8,TRBJ1-5,NA,NA,CASRSSDNNQPQHF,TGTGCCAGCAGGTCCTCGGACAACAATCAGCCCCAGCATTTT
TRBV18,TRBJ2-7,NA,TRBD2,CASSLAGLSSYEQYF,TGTGCCAGCTCACTAGCGGGACTTAGCTCCTACGAGCAGTACTTC
TRBV6-1,TRBJ1-5,NA,TRBD1,CASSGAGGLFGNQPQHF,TGTGCCAGCAGTGGGGCAGGGGGCCTTTTCGGCAATCAGCCCCAGCATTTT
TRBV4-2,TRBJ2-2,once,NA,CASSLTDTGELFF,TGTGCCAGCAGCCTGACAGACACCGGGGAGCTGTTTTTT
TRBV12-3/TRBV12-4,TRBJ2-1,once,NA,CASSLKLLNEQFF,TGTGCCAGCAGTTTAAAACTTCTCAATGAGCAGTTCTTC
TRBV13,TRBJ1-2,NA,TRBD1,CASSLFIGTANYGYTF,TGTGCCAGCAGCTTATTTATTGGGACAGCGAACTATGGCTACACCTTC
TRBV5-4,TRBJ1-6,NA,NA,CASSATGYGSPLHF,TGTGCCAGCAGCGCTACAGGGTACGGTTCACCCCTCCACTTT
TRBV30,TRBJ1-1,once,NA,CAWSVRRGYNTEAFF,TGTGCCTGGAGTGTACGGCGGGGATATAACACTGAAGCTTTCTTT
TRBV12-3/TRBV12-4,TRBJ1-2,NA,NA,CASSFGGGLGYTF,TGTGCCAGCAGTTTTGGGGGGGGCCTAGGCTACACCTTC